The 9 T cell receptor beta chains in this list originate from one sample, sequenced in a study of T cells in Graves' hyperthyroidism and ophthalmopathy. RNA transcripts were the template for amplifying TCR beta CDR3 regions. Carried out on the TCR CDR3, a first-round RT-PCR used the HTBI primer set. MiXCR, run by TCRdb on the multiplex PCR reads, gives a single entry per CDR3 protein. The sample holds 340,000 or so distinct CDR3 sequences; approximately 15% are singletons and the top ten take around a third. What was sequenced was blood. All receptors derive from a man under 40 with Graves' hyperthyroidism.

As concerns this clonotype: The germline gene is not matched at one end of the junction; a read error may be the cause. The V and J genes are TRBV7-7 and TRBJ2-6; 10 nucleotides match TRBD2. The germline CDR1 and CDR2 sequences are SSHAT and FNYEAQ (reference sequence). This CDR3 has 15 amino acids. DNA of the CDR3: TGTGCTAGCAGCGGGGGGGCGCACGGGGCCAACGTCCTGACTTTC. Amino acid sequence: CASSGGAHGANVLTF.

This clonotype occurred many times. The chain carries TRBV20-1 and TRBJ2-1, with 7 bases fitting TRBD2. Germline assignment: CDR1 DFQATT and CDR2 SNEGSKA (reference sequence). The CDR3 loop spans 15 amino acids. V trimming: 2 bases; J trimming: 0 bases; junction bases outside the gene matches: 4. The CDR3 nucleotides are TGCAGTGCTAGATCTGGCGGGAGCTCCTACAATGAGCAGTTCTTC. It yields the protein CSARSGGSSYNEQFF.

CDR3 nucleotide sequence: TGTGCCAGCAGCTTTGGCGGGAGGAGAACAGATACGCAGTATTTT. Encoded protein: CASSFGGRRTDTQYF. The V call is TRBV13, the J call TRBJ2-3; 8 bases are shared with TRBD2. This CDR3 contains 15 residues. V shed 3 bases and J 3 bases; nucleotides not matched to a gene: 5. Germline-derived CDR1 and CDR2 are PRHDT and FYEKMQ (reference sequence).

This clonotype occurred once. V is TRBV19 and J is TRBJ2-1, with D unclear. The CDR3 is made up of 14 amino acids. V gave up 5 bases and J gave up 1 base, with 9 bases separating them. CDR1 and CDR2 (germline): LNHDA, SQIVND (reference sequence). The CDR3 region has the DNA TGTGCCAGTAGTCCGCGAATATCCTACAATGAGCAGTTCTTC. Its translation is CASSPRISYNEQFF.

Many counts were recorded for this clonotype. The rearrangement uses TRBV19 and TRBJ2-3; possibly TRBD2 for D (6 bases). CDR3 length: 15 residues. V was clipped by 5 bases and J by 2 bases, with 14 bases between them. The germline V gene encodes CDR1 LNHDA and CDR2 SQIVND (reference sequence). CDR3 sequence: CASSGSGGNTDTQYF. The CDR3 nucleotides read TGTGCCAGTAGTGGAAGCGGAGGGAACACAGATACGCAGTATTTT.

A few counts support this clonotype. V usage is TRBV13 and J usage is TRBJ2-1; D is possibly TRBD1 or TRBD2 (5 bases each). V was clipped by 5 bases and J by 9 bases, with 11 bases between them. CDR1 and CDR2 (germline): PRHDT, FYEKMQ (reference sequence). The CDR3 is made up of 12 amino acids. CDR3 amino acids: CASSGGSTEQFF. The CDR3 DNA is TGTGCCAGCAGCGGGGGTAGCACTGAGCAGTTCTTC.

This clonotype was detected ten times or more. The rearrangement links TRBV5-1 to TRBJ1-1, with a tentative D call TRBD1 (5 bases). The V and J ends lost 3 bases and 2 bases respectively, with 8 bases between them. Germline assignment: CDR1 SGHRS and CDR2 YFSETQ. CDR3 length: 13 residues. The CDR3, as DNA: TGCGCCAGCAGCTGGGACCGAAACACTGAAGCTTTCTTT. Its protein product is CASSWDRNTEAFF.

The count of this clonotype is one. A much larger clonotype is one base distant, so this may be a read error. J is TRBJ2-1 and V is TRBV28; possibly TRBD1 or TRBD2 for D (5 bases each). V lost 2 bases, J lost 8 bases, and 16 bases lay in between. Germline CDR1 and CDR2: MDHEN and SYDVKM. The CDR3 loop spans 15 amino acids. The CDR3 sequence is CASSLGTTPSHEQFF. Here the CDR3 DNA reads TGTGCCAGCAGTTTAGGGACCACCCCATCCCATGAGCAGTTCTTC.

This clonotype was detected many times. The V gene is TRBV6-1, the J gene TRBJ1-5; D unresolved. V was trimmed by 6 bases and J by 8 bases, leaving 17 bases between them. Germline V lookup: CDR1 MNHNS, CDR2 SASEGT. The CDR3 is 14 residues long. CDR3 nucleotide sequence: TGTGCCAGCAGGTTTCGGGAGGGTCGGGAGCCCCAGCATTTT. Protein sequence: CASRFREGREPQHF.